These 12 T cell receptor beta chains came from one sample sequenced in a study of blood T cells in healthy people across ages. Using a J-beta primer mix together with a sample-barcoded 5' primer, a second PCR was run for roughly 7 to 12 cycles. TCRdb passed the 5' RACE reads through MiXCR, listing each CDR3 protein once. The table records more than 650,000 distinct CDR3 sequences, over 20% of them present only once. The specimen was blood. Receptor source: a man between 65 and 85 years old in good health.

This clonotype showed up just a few times. The chain combines TRBV29-1 with TRBJ2-5, with 7 bases lining up with TRBD1. The CDR3 totals 13 residues. The germline V gene has CDR1 SQVTM and CDR2 ANQGSEA. The V and J ends lost 6 bases and 5 bases, in that order; junction bases with no gene match: 9. The CDR3: CSVYQGVGETQYF. CDR3 bases: TGCAGCGTGTACCAGGGGGTTGGGGAGACCCAGTACTTC.

DNA for the CDR3: TGTGCCAGCTCACCACAAACAGGTTCCAATCAGCCCCAGCATTTT. It encodes CASSPQTGSNQPQHF. The J gene is TRBJ1-5, the V gene TRBV18, with D possibly TRBD1 on 5 matching bases. Germline CDR1 reads KGHSH; CDR2 reads LQKENI. The ends were cut back, 1 base at V and 3 bases at J, with 10 bases in the middle. The CDR3 consists of 15 residues.

In its sample, this clonotype was seen a few times. J is TRBJ1-3 and V is TRBV20-1; possibly TRBD1 for D (6 bases). Germline lookup yields CDR1 DFQATT and CDR2 SNEGSKA (reference sequence). The CDR3 has 15 residues. Deletions cut 5 bases from V and 0 bases from J, with 14 bases between. CDR3 region: CSADKQGNSGNTIYF. CDR3 DNA: TGCAGTGCTGATAAACAGGGAAACTCTGGAAACACCATATATTTT.

V is TRBV7-2 and J is TRBJ2-3, with 7 bases matching TRBD1. Germline CDR1 SGHTA, CDR2 FQGNSA. CDR3 size: 14 residues. J lost 6 bases, V lost 5 bases, and 8 bases had no gene match. CDR3 region: CASSDRVPTDTQYF. The CDR3, as DNA: TGTGCCAGCAGCGACAGGGTCCCGACGGATACGCAGTATTTT.

The chain has TRBV7-2 and TRBJ1-5, with no clear D. CDR1 SGHTA and CDR2 FQGNSA come from the germline V gene. The CDR3 has 15 residues. The V end was cut by 4 bases, the J end by 3 bases, with 13 bases between. The CDR3 here is CASSYDGRDNQPQHF. The DNA of the CDR3 is TGTGCCAGCAGCTATGATGGGAGGGACAATCAGCCCCAGCATTTT.

The chain links TRBV20-1 to TRBJ2-1, with TRBD2 matching over 12 bases. With the DNA end fitting TRBJ2-5 better, the J assignment may be wrong. This CDR3 has 15 amino acids. CDR1 and CDR2 (germline): DFQATT, SNEGSKA (reference sequence). CDR3 bases: TGCAGTGCTAGAAGGGCTAGCGGGAGGGTAGAGACCCAGTACTTC. It encodes CSARRASGRVETQYF.

The table lists this clonotype with a few counts. The CDR3 sequence: CASSDTPIDTQYF. The CDR3 DNA reads TGTGCCAGCAGTGACACCCCCATAGATACGCAGTATTTT. The V and J genes are TRBV6-1 and TRBJ2-3, with D uncertain. Looked up from germline, CDR1 is MNHNS and CDR2 is SASEGT. The CDR3 extends over 13 amino acids. Deletions cut 3 bases from V and 5 bases from J, with 9 bases between.

There are a few counts of this clonotype. The chain recombines TRBV12-3 or TRBV12-4 with TRBJ1-4; perhaps TRBD1 as D (6 bases). V lost 7 bases to trimming and J lost 8 bases, with 20 bases between them. CDR3 size: 15 residues. CDR3 bases: TGTGCCAGCACCCAATTCGGGGGCGTGGAGGAAAAACTGTTTTTT. The encoded protein is CASTQFGGVEEKLFF.

Notes on this clonotype: A read error is possible here, since a much larger clone lies one base away. The CDR3 spells CASSSGQDATNEKLFF. DNA of the CDR3: TGTGCCAGCAGTTCCGGACAGGATGCAACTAATGAAAAACTGTTTTTT. The chain couples TRBV6-5 to TRBJ1-4; 7 bases agree with TRBD1. Germline assignment: CDR1 MNHEY and CDR2 SVGAGI. The CDR3 loop spans 16 amino acids. Unmatched junction bases numbered 5, after V lost 4 bases and J lost 0 bases.

The chain carries TRBV7-6 and TRBJ1-2; TRBD1 matches at 12 bases. The CDR3 contains 17 residues. Trimming took 1 base from V and 3 from J; bases not matched to a gene: 6. CDR1 and CDR2 (germline): SGHVS, FNYEAQ. This CDR3 reads CASSLGTGTGGDYGYTF. Here the CDR3 DNA reads TGTGCCAGCAGCTTAGGAACCGGGACAGGGGGCGACTATGGCTACACCTTC. Variable domain in full (rest from reference TRBV7-6 and TRBJ1-2): GAGVSQSPRYKVTKRGQDVALRCDPISGHVSLYWYRQALGQGPEFLTYFNYEAQQDKSGLPNDRFSAERPEGSISTLTIQRTEQRDSAMYRCASSLGTGTGGDYGYTFGSGTRLTVV.

This clonotype has only a few counts. The genes are TRBV12-3 or TRBV12-4 and TRBJ2-2; possibly TRBD1 for D (5 bases). The CDR3 runs 15 residues. Between the trimmed V and J ends, which lost 1 base and 5 bases, there was a span of 11 bases. The DNA of the CDR3 is TGTGCCAGCAGTTTAGGGCAGGGCTGGACCGGGGAGCTGTTTTTT. Protein product: CASSLGQGWTGELFF.

This clonotype showed up just a few times. The V call is TRBV7-9, the J call TRBJ1-3; no reliable D call. Germline V gene data show CDR1 as SEHNR and CDR2 as FQNEAQ (reference sequence). The V end lost 5 bases, the J end lost 5 bases, and 10 bases lay between the germline ends. The CDR3 consists of 13 residues. The CDR3 here is CASSPGSRNTIYF. In DNA form, the CDR3 reads TGTGCCAGCAGCCCCGGATCGCGAAACACCATATATTTT.